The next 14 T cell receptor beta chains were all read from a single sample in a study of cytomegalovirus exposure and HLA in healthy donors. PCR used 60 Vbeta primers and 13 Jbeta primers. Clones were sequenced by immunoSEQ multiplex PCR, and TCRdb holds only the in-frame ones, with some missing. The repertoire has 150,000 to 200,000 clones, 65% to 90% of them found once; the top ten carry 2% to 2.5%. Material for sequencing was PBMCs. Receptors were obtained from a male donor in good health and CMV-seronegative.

As DNA, the CDR3 is TGTGCCTGGAGACGGCAGGGCGTAGAGACCCAGTACTTC. This codes for CAWRRQGVETQYF. This rearrangement joins TRBV30 to TRBJ2-5, with D possibly being TRBD1 (5 bases). The ends were cut back, 3 bases at V and 4 bases at J, with 12 bases in the middle. CDR3 length: 13 residues. Germline V lookup: CDR1 GTSNPN, CDR2 SVGIG (reference sequence).

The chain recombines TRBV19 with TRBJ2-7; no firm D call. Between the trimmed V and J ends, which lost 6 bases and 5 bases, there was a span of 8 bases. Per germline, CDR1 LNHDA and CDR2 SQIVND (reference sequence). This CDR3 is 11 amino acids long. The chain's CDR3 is CASRMGHEQYF. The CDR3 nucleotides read TGTGCCAGTAGAATGGGCCACGAGCAGTACTTC.

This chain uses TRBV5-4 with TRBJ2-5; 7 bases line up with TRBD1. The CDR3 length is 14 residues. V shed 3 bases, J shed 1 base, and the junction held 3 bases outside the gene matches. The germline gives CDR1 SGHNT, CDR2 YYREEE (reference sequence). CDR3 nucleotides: TGTGCCAGCAGCTCGACAGGGATCCAAGAGACCCAGTACTTC. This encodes CASSSTGIQETQYF.

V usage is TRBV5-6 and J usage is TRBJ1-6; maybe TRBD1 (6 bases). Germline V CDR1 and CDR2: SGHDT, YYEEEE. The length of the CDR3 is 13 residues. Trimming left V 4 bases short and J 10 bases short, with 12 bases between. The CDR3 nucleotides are TGTGCCAGCAGCGCGGGGGGGGGCTCACCCCTCCACTTT. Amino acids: CASSAGGGSPLHF.

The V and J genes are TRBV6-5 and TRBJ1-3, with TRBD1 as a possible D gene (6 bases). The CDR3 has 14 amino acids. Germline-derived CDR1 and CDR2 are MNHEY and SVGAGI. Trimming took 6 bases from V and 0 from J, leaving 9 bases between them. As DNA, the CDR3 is TGTGCCAGCAGACGACAGGACTCTGGAAACACCATATATTTT. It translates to CASRRQDSGNTIYF.

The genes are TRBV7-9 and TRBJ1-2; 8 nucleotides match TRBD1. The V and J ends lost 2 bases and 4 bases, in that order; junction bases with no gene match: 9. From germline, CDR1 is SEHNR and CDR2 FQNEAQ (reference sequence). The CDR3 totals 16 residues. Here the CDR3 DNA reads TGTGCCAGCAGCTTAAGGACAGGGCCGGGGGCCTATGGCTACACCTTC. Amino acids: CASSLRTGPGAYGYTF.

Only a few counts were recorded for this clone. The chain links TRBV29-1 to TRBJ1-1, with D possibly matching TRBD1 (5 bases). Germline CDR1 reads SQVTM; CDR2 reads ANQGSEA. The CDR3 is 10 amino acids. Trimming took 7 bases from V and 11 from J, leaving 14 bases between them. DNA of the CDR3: TGCAGCGCAAGGACACTTTTGGCTTTCTTT. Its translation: CSARTLLAFF.

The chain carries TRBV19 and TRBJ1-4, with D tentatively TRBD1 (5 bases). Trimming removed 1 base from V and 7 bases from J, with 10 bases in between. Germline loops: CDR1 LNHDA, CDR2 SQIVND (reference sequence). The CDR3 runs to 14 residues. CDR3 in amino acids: CASSIGGSSEKLFF. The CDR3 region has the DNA TGTGCCAGTAGTATAGGGGGCTCGAGTGAAAAACTGTTTTTT.

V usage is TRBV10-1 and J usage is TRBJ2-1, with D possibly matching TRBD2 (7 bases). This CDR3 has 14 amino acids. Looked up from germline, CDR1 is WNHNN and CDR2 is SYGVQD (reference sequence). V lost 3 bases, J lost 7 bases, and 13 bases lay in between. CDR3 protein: CASSDGGAGNEQFF. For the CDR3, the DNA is TGCGCCAGCAGTGATGGGGGGGCGGGGAATGAGCAGTTCTTC.

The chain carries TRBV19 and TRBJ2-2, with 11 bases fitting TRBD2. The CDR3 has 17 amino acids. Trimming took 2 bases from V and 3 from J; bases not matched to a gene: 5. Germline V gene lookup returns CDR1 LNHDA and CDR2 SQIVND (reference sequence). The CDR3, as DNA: TGTGCCAGTAGTATACTAGCGGGGGGTTTGGACACCGGGGAGCTGTTTTTT. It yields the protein CASSILAGGLDTGELFF.

The CDR3 protein is CASSLAHRDRASGDTQYF. The CDR3 DNA sequence: TGTGCCAGCAGCTTAGCTCATAGGGACAGGGCGAGCGGAGATACGCAGTATTTT. This chain joins TRBV11-2 and TRBJ2-3; the match to TRBD1 covers 9 bases. Germline trimming cut 1 base from V and 5 bases from J; bases unmatched to any gene: 13. Germline CDR1 is SGHAT and CDR2 is FQNNGV. The CDR3 is 18 amino acids.

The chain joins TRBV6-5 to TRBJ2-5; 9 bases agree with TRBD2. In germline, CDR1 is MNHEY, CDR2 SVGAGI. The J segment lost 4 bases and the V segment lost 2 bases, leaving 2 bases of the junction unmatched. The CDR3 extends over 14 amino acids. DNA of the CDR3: TGTGCCAGCAGTTACGGGGGACTAGCAGAGACCCAGTACTTC. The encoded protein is CASSYGGLAETQYF.

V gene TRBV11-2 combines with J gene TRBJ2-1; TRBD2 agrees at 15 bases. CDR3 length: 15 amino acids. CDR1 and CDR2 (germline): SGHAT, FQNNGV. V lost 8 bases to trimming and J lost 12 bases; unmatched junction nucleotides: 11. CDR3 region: CASGLGLAGGLRQFF. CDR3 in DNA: TGTGCCAGCGGTTTGGGACTAGCGGGGGGTCTCCGGCAGTTCTTC.

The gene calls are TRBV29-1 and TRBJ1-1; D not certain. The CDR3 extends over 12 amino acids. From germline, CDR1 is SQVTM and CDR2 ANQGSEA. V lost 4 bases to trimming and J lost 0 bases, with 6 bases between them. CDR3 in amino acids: CSVGQLNTEAFF. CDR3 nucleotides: TGCAGCGTTGGGCAGTTGAACACTGAAGCTTTCTTT.